At least ten counts were recorded for the clone carrying this T cell receptor beta chain. These data originate in a study of T cells in Graves' hyperthyroidism and ophthalmopathy. RNA transcripts gave rise to amplified TCR beta CDR3 regions. Initially, a first-round RT-PCR of the TCR CDR3 employed the HTBI primer set. TCRdb redid the calling of the multiplex PCR reads with MiXCR, one entry per CDR3 protein. The sample lists under 350,000 distinct CDR3 sequences, more than 15% occurring once. The CDR3 has 12 amino acids. V lost 5 bases and J 7 bases, leaving 8 bases between the germline ends. Germline V gene data show CDR1 as SGHTA and CDR2 as FQGNSA.

The source of this sequence is a woman aged 55 to 70 with Graves' ophthalmopathy. The chain joins TRBV7-2 to TRBJ2-2, with D unclear. Sequences were obtained from blood. The CDR3 loop is CASSLRVGELFF. DNA of the CDR3: TGTGCCAGCAGCCTAAGGGTCGGGGAGCTGTTTTTT.